This is a list of T cell receptor beta chains from one sample in a study of human T cells and chemical hapten exposure. MiXCR, applied by TCRdb to the RACE reads, yields one record per CDR3 protein. The sample includes around 100,000 distinct CDR3 sequences, roughly 10% of them seen just once. The source was whole blood, collected in connection with sensitization to the hapten diphenylcyclopropenone (DPC). These receptors were taken from a woman aged 55-75 years with alopecia areata. Some clones in this sample may be carry-over from other donors' samples. Each CDR3 is given with its conserved first and last residue. D genes are given only for firm matches. Not all rows give a size; the values are once, few, many and, for expanded clones, a class.

J gene: TRBJ2-3
clone size: many
D gene: -
V gene: TRBV10-3
CDR3 DNA: TGTGCCATCAGTGACAGTTTCAAGGCGCAGTATTTT
CDR3 protein: CAISDSFKAQYF

J gene: TRBJ1-4
clone size: few
D gene: -
V gene: TRBV20-1
CDR3 DNA: TGCAGTGCTAGAGGGACTGCCGAAAAACTGTTTTTT
CDR3 protein: CSARGTAEKLFF

J gene: TRBJ2-5
clone size: -
D gene: TRBD2
V gene: TRBV5-1
CDR3 DNA: TGCGCCAGCAGCGAGGGGACTACTCAAGAGACCCAGTACTTC
CDR3 protein: CASSEGTTQETQYF

J gene: TRBJ1-1
clone size: few
D gene: -
V gene: TRBV29-1
CDR3 DNA: TGCAGCTCCAGTGTAAAGGACGACACTGAAGCTTTCTTT
CDR3 protein: CSSSVKDDTEAFF

J gene: TRBJ1-2
clone size: -
D gene: TRBD1
V gene: TRBV9
CDR3 DNA: TGTGCCAGCAGCATATTTGGGGACAGTGTTGGCTACACCTTC
CDR3 protein: CASSIFGDSVGYTF

J gene: TRBJ2-7
clone size: many
D gene: TRBD1
V gene: TRBV7-2
CDR3 DNA: TGTGCCAGCAGCACCGGGACAGGGCGGTACGAGCAGTACTTC
CDR3 protein: CASSTGTGRYEQYF

J gene: TRBJ2-2
clone size: many
D gene: -
V gene: TRBV11-2
CDR3 DNA: TGTGCCAGCAGCCTGGGTCTATGGGACACGAACACCGGGGAGCTGTTTTTT
CDR3 protein: CASSLGLWDTNTGELFF

J gene: TRBJ1-4
clone size: many
D gene: TRBD1
V gene: TRBV4-1
CDR3 DNA: TGCGCCAGCAGCCGTAGGGGGCGAACTAATGAAAAACTGTTTTTT
CDR3 protein: CASSRRGRTNEKLFF

J gene: TRBJ2-7
clone size: -
D gene: TRBD1
V gene: TRBV29-1
CDR3 DNA: TGCAGCGCCCGGGACAGGGGCGAGCAGTACTTC
CDR3 protein: CSARDRGEQYF

J gene: TRBJ1-2
clone size: -
D gene: -
V gene: TRBV12-2
CDR3 DNA: TGTGCAAGTCGCTTAGGTCAGGGCTATGGCTACACCTTC
CDR3 protein: CASRLGQGYGYTF

J gene: TRBJ2-1
clone size: -
D gene: -
V gene: TRBV5-1
CDR3 DNA: TGCGCCAGCAGCTTGGGAGACCAAATAGCCCATGAGCAGTTCTTC
CDR3 protein: CASSLGDQIAHEQFF

J gene: TRBJ2-5
clone size: few
D gene: TRBD1
V gene: TRBV7-9
CDR3 DNA: TGTGCCAGCAGCTCCCCCGTAAGGACAGGTACCCAGTACTTC
CDR3 protein: CASSSPVRTGTQYF

J gene: TRBJ2-7
clone size: -
D gene: -
V gene: TRBV15
CDR3 DNA: TGTGCCACCAGCAGAGGTACCGGTAGTTCCTACGAGCAGTACTTC
CDR3 protein: CATSRGTGSSYEQYF

J gene: TRBJ1-5
clone size: -
D gene: -
V gene: TRBV4-1
CDR3 DNA: TGCGCCAGCAGCCAAGGAATCGGGTCCGGCGGCAATCAGCCCCAGCATTTT
CDR3 protein: CASSQGIGSGGNQPQHF

J gene: TRBJ2-7
clone size: many
D gene: -
V gene: TRBV7-8
CDR3 DNA: TGTGCCAGCAGCCAGGGCCCCTACGAGCAGTACTTC
CDR3 protein: CASSQGPYEQYF

J gene: TRBJ2-2
clone size: few
D gene: -
V gene: TRBV10-3
CDR3 DNA: TGTGCCATCAGCGTAGGGGGGTTCATGACCGGGGAGCTGTTTTTT
CDR3 protein: CAISVGGFMTGELFF

J gene: TRBJ2-2
clone size: -
D gene: TRBD1
V gene: TRBV10-2
CDR3 DNA: TGCGCCAGCTTGACCCCCCCGGGGACAGCGAACACCGGGGAGCTGTTTTTT
CDR3 protein: CASLTPPGTANTGELFF

J gene: TRBJ2-7
clone size: many
D gene: TRBD1
V gene: TRBV6-2/TRBV6-3
CDR3 DNA: TGTGCCAGCAGTTACCCTAACAGGGGGCCGGTTACCTACGAGCAGTACTTC
CDR3 protein: CASSYPNRGPVTYEQYF

J gene: TRBJ2-5
clone size: -
D gene: TRBD2
V gene: TRBV7-2
CDR3 DNA: TGTGCCAGCAGCTACCGGGCTGGGGGGGGACTAAAAGAGACCCAGTACTTC
CDR3 protein: CASSYRAGGGLKETQYF

J gene: TRBJ2-7
clone size: -
D gene: -
V gene: TRBV7-9
CDR3 DNA: TGTGCCAGCTCCGACTTACTCACCTACGAGCAGTACTTC
CDR3 protein: CASSDLLTYEQYF

J gene: TRBJ2-7
clone size: -
D gene: TRBD2
V gene: TRBV18
CDR3 DNA: TGTGCCAGCTCACCACCGGGAGGGGACGAGCAGTACTTC
CDR3 protein: CASSPPGGDEQYF

J gene: TRBJ2-7
clone size: -
D gene: TRBD2
V gene: TRBV7-2
CDR3 DNA: TGTGCCAGCAGCTTATTCCAGCGGGGGGGTTACGAGCAGTACTTC
CDR3 protein: CASSLFQRGGYEQYF

J gene: TRBJ2-6
clone size: many
D gene: TRBD2
V gene: TRBV7-2
CDR3 DNA: TGTGCCAGCAGCTTCCCATCCAGCGGGGGGGCTGGGGCCAACGTCCTGACTTTC
CDR3 protein: CASSFPSSGGAGANVLTF

J gene: TRBJ1-2
clone size: -
D gene: -
V gene: TRBV4-1
CDR3 DNA: TGCGCCAGCAGCCATCCCGGGACGGTCTATGGCTACACCTTC
CDR3 protein: CASSHPGTVYGYTF

J gene: TRBJ2-3
clone size: many
D gene: TRBD1
V gene: TRBV2
CDR3 DNA: TGTGCCAGCAGTGCCCGACAGGGGAACACAGATACGCAGTATTTT
CDR3 protein: CASSARQGNTDTQYF

J gene: TRBJ1-5
clone size: few
D gene: -
V gene: TRBV20-1
CDR3 DNA: TGCAGTGCTAGACGGCCAGGCGCTAGCAATCAGCCCCAGCATTTT
CDR3 protein: CSARRPGASNQPQHF

J gene: TRBJ2-5
clone size: -
D gene: -
V gene: TRBV29-1
CDR3 DNA: TGCAGCGTTGGTGGGCAGAAAGAGACCCAGTACTTC
CDR3 protein: CSVGGQKETQYF

J gene: TRBJ1-1
clone size: -
D gene: -
V gene: TRBV3-1
CDR3 DNA: TGTGCCAGCAGCCAAGCGTCCCGGGGTCCAGGGACTGTTGAAGCTTTCTTT
CDR3 protein: CASSQASRGPGTVEAFF

J gene: TRBJ2-3
clone size: few
D gene: -
V gene: TRBV5-6
CDR3 DNA: TGTGCCAGCCGGTACCGGGGCAGCCTGGGCGATACGCAGTATTTT
CDR3 protein: CASRYRGSLGDTQYF

J gene: TRBJ1-1
clone size: many
D gene: -
V gene: TRBV21-1
CDR3 DNA: TGTGCCAGCAGCAAAGTCCTGGGGGGCACTTATATGAACACTGAAGCTTTCTTT
CDR3 protein: CASSKVLGGTYMNTEAFF

J gene: TRBJ2-7
clone size: -
D gene: TRBD1
V gene: TRBV29-1
CDR3 DNA: TGCAGCGTGAAGGGACGCGGACAGGGTACAACCAAGGAGCAGTACTTC
CDR3 protein: CSVKGRGQGTTKEQYF

J gene: TRBJ2-7
clone size: many
D gene: -
V gene: TRBV12-3/TRBV12-4
CDR3 DNA: TGTGCCAGCAGTTTGAAAGAAATCCGAGGATACGAGCAGTACTTC
CDR3 protein: CASSLKEIRGYEQYF